The present T cell receptor (beta chain) was sequenced within a study of blood T cell repertoires in COVID-19. Turning to the study itself: From the United States, Italy and Spain came samples of acute and convalescent COVID-19. T cells, B-cell-depleted T cells, or PBMCs provided the cDNA or gDNA that served as material.

This clone showed up just once. This CDR3 is built from 14 residues. In germline, CDR1 is MNHEY, CDR2 SVGAGI. V dropped 5 bases and J dropped 8 bases, with 15 bases sitting between them. In the study's own analysis: The assay estimated nucleated cells by amplifying reference gene primers. Clones were read by immunoSEQ multiplex PCR, and TCRdb kept only the in-frame ones, dropping some. V and J calls and clone size follow that table, whereas D and trimming were derived from the DNA. The sample records 300,000 or so clones, about 89% being singletons. Sample: peripheral blood. The chain couples TRBV6-5 to TRBJ1-4, with D unclear. The clonotype was recovered from a woman aged 45-59 years who had recovered from COVID-19. CDR3 loop: CASSNPGGYEKLFF. The DNA of the CDR3 is TGTGCCAGCAGTAACCCCGGAGGGTACGAAAAACTGTTTTTT.